This TCR beta chain was documented in a study of blood T cell repertoires in COVID-19. Per the original data handling: Reference gene primer amplification yielded estimated nucleated cell counts. TCRdb keeps only in-frame clones here, not all; method: immunoSEQ multiplex PCR. Clone size and the V and J calls come from that table; the DNA yielded D and trimming. The table records 95,000 to 150,000 clones, about 86% of them present only once. This TCR came from a woman between 50 and 59 years old with active or convalescent COVID-19. What was sequenced was peripheral blood.

The CDR3 spells CASSLGPISYNEQFF. CDR3 nucleotides: TGTGCCAGCAGTTTGGGGCCTATCTCCTACAATGAGCAGTTCTTC. The chain carries TRBV6-2 or TRBV6-3 and TRBJ2-1; D might be TRBD1 (5 bases). The CDR3 totals 15 residues. Trimming removed 4 bases at V and 0 bases at J, with 10 bases between. Germline CDR1 is MNHEY and CDR2 is SVGEGT.